The subject of this entry is one T cell receptor (beta chain). Its antigen is currently unknown. Treatment specified: approximately nine-day PBMC culture with coronavirus spike peptide pools or control peptides (ViraFEST assay). Two million PBMCs went into each well for culture with roughly 10 IU/ml IL-2 and around 10 ug/ml peptide pools. The study sequenced cultured CD4+ T cell DNA using the Oncomine TCR Beta short-read assay. TCRdb independently ran MiXCR on the PCR reads; one entry per CDR3 protein. The sample lists about 14,000 distinct CDR3 sequences, 75% to 80% occurring once. This sample is drawn from a study of vaccination and CD4 T cells after COVID-19. Background on the study: Post-COVID samples had a sampling time that fell a median approximately 93 days after diagnosis (range 35 to 161).

Whole-study findings and limits: With convalescent patients, a median about 84% of reactive clones emerged solely after vaccination. Vaccine-specific clones numbering 304 of 307 showed spike mono-reactivity in convalescent patients.

This sequence was found in a human donor who received a COVID-19 vaccine. Here the sequenced sample was CD4+ T cells from blood, cultured in vitro, taken after SARS-CoV-2 vaccination.

The CDR3 bases are TGTGCCAGCAGTTTTTCGGGTCGGTCGGCTTTCTTT. It is translated as CASSFSGRSAFF. The rearrangement uses TRBV27 and TRBJ1-1; no reliable D call. The length of the CDR3 is 12 residues. Trimming took off 3 bases at V and 11 bases at J, with 13 bases between the two ends. Germline assignment: CDR1 MNHEY and CDR2 SMNVEV (reference sequence).